A single sample is the source of the 4 T cell receptor beta chains below, sequenced in a study of early T cells in non-severe SARS-CoV-2 infection. TCRdb re-derived calls from the 5' RACE reads in MiXCR, one entry per CDR3 protein. The table has approximately 58,000 distinct CDR3 sequences, 11% seen once. Sequenced material: whole blood. These receptors originate from an adult who was a healthcare worker with PCR-confirmed SARS-CoV-2 infection or an uninfected control (not recorded which).

This clonotype was recorded a few times. The chain has TRBV11-3 and TRBJ2-2, with 7 bases identical to TRBD1. Germline CDR1 reads SGHNT; CDR2 reads YENEEA. With V trimmed by 1 base and J by 1 base, 6 bases remained unmatched. The CDR3 is made up of 17 amino acids. The DNA of the CDR3 is TGTGCCAGCAGCTTAGGCAGACGGGACAGGAACACCGGGGAGCTGTTTTTT. Protein: CASSLGRRDRNTGELFF.

This clonotype was seen a few times. This chain uses TRBV4-2 with TRBJ1-3, with 7 positions matching TRBD1. The CDR3 sequence is 15 residues long. Per germline, CDR1 LGHNA and CDR2 YNFKEQ. Trimming removed 3 bases from V and 4 bases from J; junction bases left unmatched: 6. CDR3 loop: CASSQGRGRGNTIYF. The CDR3 coding sequence is TGTGCCAGCAGCCAGGGGAGGGGGCGCGGAAACACCATATATTTT.

This chain links TRBV11-2 with TRBJ2-1; perhaps TRBD2 as D (6 bases). The germline CDR1 and CDR2 sequences are SGHAT and FQNNGV. The CDR3 runs 16 residues. Trimming pared 4 bases from V and 6 bases from J, leaving 19 bases between. CDR3 amino acids: CASSSPGRGVGNEQFF. The CDR3 region has the DNA TGTGCCAGCAGCTCGCCTGGGCGGGGAGTTGGCAATGAGCAGTTCTTC.

This clonotype came up a few times. The DNA for the CDR3 is TGCGCCAGCAGCTACGACGGAGAGGGGGGTGAGCAGTTCTTC. Residues: CASSYDGEGGEQFF. The J gene is TRBJ2-1, the V gene TRBV5-1, with D tentatively TRBD1 or TRBD2 (6 bases each). V was trimmed by 3 bases and J by 9 bases, leaving 16 bases between them. Germline CDR1 reads SGHRS; CDR2 reads YFSETQ. The CDR3 is 14 residues long.